This T cell receptor (beta chain) was sequenced in a study of T cell responses to AZD1222 COVID-19 vaccine. Study-wide points: Donors were chiefly white British, with a greater number of females, and clonal diversity was perhaps underestimated. Repertoire sampling was restricted to post-peak T cell response timepoints.

Profiling relied on immunoSEQ multiplex PCR, and the TCRdb table lists in-frame clones only, not all of them. Among approximately 130,000 clones listed, over 75% were seen once. A remark on this clone: What it recognizes is unknown.

The CDR3 sequence is 12 residues long. The germline gives CDR1 MNHEY, CDR2 SVGEGT. V lost 3 bases to trimming and J lost 3 bases, with 5 bases between them. This TCR came from an adult who received the MenACWY meningococcal vaccine as a control. The starting material was peripheral blood, obtained 28 days after the second dose of the MenACWY control vaccine. The chain joins TRBV6-2 or TRBV6-3 to TRBJ1-1; D is ambiguous. CDR3 in amino acids: CASSYSHTEAFF. The CDR3, as DNA: TGTGCCAGCAGTTATAGTCACACTGAAGCTTTCTTT.